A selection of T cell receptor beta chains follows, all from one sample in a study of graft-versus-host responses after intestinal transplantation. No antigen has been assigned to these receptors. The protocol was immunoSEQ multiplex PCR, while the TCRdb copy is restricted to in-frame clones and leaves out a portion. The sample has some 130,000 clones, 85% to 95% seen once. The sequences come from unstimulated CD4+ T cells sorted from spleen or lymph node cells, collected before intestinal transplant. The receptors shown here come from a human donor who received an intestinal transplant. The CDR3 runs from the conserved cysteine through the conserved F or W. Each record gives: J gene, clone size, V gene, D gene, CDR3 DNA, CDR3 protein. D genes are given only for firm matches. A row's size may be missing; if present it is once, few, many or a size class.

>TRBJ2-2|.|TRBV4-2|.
TGTGCCAGCAGCCAAGATTTGGGGGCCGCCACCGGGGAGCTGTTTTTT
CASSQDLGAATGELFF
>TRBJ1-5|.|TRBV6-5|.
TGTGCCAGCAGTTACTCGGGGCAGGGTAACAATCAGCCCCAGCATTTT
CASSYSGQGNNQPQHF
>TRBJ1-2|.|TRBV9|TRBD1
TGTGCCAGCAGCGTAAGGACAGGGGGGGACTATGGCTACACCTTC
CASSVRTGGDYGYTF
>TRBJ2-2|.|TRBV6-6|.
TGTGCCAGCAGTTACTCGAGAGACACCGGGGAGCTGTTTTTT
CASSYSRDTGELFF
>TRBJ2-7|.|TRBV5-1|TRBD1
TGCGCCAGCAGCTTAGGACAGGGTCCTGACGAGCAGTACTTC
CASSLGQGPDEQYF
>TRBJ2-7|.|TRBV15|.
TGTGCCACCAGCAGAGACAGGGTCTACTACGAGCAGTACTTC
CATSRDRVYYEQYF
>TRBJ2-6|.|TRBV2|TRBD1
TGTGCCAGCAGGGCCGGACAGGGCCAATACGGGGCCAACGTCCTGACTTTC
CASRAGQGQYGANVLTF
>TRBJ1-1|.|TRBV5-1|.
TGCGCCAGCAGCTTGGACACTGAAGCTTTCTTT
CASSLDTEAFF
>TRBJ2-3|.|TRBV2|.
TGTGCCACCTCGATTTGGGACTCCGCAACGAATACGCAGTATTTT
CATSIWDSATNTQYF
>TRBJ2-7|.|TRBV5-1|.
TGCGCCAGCAGCCCGGGCCCTGGGCCCGAGCAGTACTTC
CASSPGPGPEQYF
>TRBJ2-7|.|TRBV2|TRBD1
TGTGCCAGCAGTAACACAGGGGTTTCCTACGAGCAGTACTTC
CASSNTGVSYEQYF
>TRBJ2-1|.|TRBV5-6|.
TGTGCCAGCAGCTTTCCGGGTCAGTCGTACAATGAGCAGTTCTTC
CASSFPGQSYNEQFF
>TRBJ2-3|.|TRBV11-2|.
TGTGCCAGCAGCTTAGGAACAGGAGATAGCACAGATACGCAGTATTTT
CASSLGTGDSTDTQYF
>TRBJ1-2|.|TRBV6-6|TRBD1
TGTGCCAGCAGTACCAGGGGGCCTCACTATGGCTACACCTTC
CASSTRGPHYGYTF
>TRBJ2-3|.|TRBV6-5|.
TGTGCCAGCAGTTACGGGACGGGGGGCGCAGATACGCAGTATTTT
CASSYGTGGADTQYF
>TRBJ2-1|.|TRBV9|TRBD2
TGTGCCAGCAGCGTCGGCGGGAGAGACCGGGTTGAGCAGTTCTTC
CASSVGGRDRVEQFF
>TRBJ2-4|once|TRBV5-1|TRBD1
TGCGCCAGCAGCTTGACAGGGGGATTCAAAAACATTCAGTACTTC
CASSLTGGFKNIQYF
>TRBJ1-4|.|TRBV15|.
TGTGCCACCAGCAGAGAACGTGGAACTAATGAAAAACTGTTTTTT
CATSRERGTNEKLFF
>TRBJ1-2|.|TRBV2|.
TGTGCCAGCAGTCCGGGGAGCTATGGCTACACCTTC
CASSPGSYGYTF
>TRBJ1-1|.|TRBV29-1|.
TGCAGCTACCAGGGGCTAACCACTGAAGCTTTCTTT
CSYQGLTTEAFF
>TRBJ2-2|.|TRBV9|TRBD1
TGTGCCAGCAGCGTAGGGGACAGGGTTGTCACCGGGGAGCTGTTTTTT
CASSVGDRVVTGELFF
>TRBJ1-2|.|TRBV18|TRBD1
TGTGCCAGCTCTGGGACAGGGTTCTATGGCTACACCTTC
CASSGTGFYGYTF
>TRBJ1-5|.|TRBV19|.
TGTGCCAGTAGTATGCAGCATAGCAATCAGCCCCAGCATTTT
CASSMQHSNQPQHF
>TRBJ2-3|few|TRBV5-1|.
TGCGCCAGCAGCTTGGGCAGGGGCACAGATACGCAGTATTTT
CASSLGRGTDTQYF
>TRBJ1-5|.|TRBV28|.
TGTGCCAGCGGATACAGGGTTCGGGGCAATCAGCCCCAGCATTTT
CASGYRVRGNQPQHF
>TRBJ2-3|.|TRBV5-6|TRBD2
TGTGCCAGCAGCTTGAGGGCGGGAGCTCTGACAGATACGCAGTATTTT
CASSLRAGALTDTQYF
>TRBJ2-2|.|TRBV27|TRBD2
TGTGCCAGCAGTTTCACTCGGACTAGTCCCGGGGAGCTGTTTTTT
CASSFTRTSPGELFF
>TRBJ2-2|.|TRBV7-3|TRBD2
TGTGCCAGCAGCTTAATCGCGGGAGGGCCCCGGCCCGGGGAGCTGTTTTTT
CASSLIAGGPRPGELFF
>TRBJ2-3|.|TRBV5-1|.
TGCGCCAGCAGCCCAGGCGCGGGGACTTCAGATACGCAGTATTTT
CASSPGAGTSDTQYF
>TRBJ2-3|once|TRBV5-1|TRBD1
TGCGCCAGCAGCCCCCCCAAGGGGGCTAGCACAGATACGCAGTATTTT
CASSPPKGASTDTQYF
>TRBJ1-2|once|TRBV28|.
TGTGCCAGCAGTTGGTCCACCCATAGAGGCTACACCTTC
CASSWSTHRGYTF
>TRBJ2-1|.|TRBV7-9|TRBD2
TGTGCCAGCAGTCCCACTAGCGGGAGTTACAATGAGCAGTTCTTC
CASSPTSGSYNEQFF
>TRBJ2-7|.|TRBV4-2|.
TGTGCCAGCAGCCAGGCGAGTTTAGAGAACTACGAGCAGTACTTC
CASSQASLENYEQYF
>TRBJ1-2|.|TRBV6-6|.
TGTGCCAGCACCACAGGTCAGGGCGGCTACACCTTC
CASTTGQGGYTF
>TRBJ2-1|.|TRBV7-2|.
TGTGCCAGCAGCTTAGATCCCCGACAGCCGTCCTACAATGAGCAGTTCTTC
CASSLDPRQPSYNEQFF
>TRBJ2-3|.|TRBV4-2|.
TGTGCCAGCAGCCCCTACAGGTCTACAGATACGCAGTATTTT
CASSPYRSTDTQYF
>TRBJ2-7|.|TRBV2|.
TGTGCCAGCAGTGAAGGGACTTTGGGCGACAGCTCCTACGAGCAGTACTTC
CASSEGTLGDSSYEQYF
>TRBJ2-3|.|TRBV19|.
TGTGCCAGTAGGAGAAATACAGGGACAGATACGCAGTATTTT
CASRRNTGTDTQYF
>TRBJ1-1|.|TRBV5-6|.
TGTGCCAGCAGCCGCTATCCCACTGAAGCTTTCTTT
CASSRYPTEAFF
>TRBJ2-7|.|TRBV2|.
TGTGCCAGCAGTCGTCAACTCGGTACCTACGAGCAGTACTTC
CASSRQLGTYEQYF
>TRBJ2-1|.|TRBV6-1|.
TGTGCCAGCAGTGAAGCTGACGAAGCCACCTACAATGAGCAGTTCTTC
CASSEADEATYNEQFF
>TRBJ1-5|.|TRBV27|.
TGTGCCAGCAGTTCGACAGGACTCAATCAGCCCCAGCATTTT
CASSSTGLNQPQHF
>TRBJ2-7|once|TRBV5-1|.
TGCGCCAGCAGCTTGTCCAGCTACGAGCAGTACTTC
CASSLSSYEQYF